This T cell receptor beta chain was documented in a study of T cell responses to AZD1222 COVID-19 vaccine. The germline gives CDR1 LNHNV, CDR2 YYDKDF (reference sequence). V was shortened by 5 bases and J by 3 bases, with 14 bases between the two germline ends. This CDR3 comprises 15 residues. This clone was recorded once. Produced via immunoSEQ multiplex PCR; TCRdb's table is partial and in-frame only. The sample has 60,000 to 90,000 clones, about nine tenths seen once. The genes are TRBV15 and TRBJ1-3; D gene ambiguous. The sequencing here drew on peripheral blood, taken 28 days after the second AZD1222 dose. The receptor comes from an adult who received the AZD1222 COVID-19 vaccine. CDR3 nucleotide sequence: TGTGCCACCAGCTCCTCCGGAGGCCGTGGAAACACCATATATTTT. Translating it yields CATSSSGGRGNTIYF. The whole variable domain, filled in from reference TRBV15 and TRBJ1-3, reads DAMVIQNPRYQVTQFGKPVTLSCSQTLNHNVMYWYQQKSSQAPKLLFHYYDKDFNNEADTPDNFQSRRPNTSFCFLDIRSPGLGDTAMYLCATSSSGGRGNTIYFGEGSWLTVV.